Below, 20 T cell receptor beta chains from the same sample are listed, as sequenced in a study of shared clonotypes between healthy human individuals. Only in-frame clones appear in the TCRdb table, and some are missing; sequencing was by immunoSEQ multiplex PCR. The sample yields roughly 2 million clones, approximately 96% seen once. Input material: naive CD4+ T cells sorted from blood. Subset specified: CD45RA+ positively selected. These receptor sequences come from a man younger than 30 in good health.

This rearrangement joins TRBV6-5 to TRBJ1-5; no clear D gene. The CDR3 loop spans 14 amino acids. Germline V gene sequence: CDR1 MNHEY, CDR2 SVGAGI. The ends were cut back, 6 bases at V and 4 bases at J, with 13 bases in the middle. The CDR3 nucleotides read TGTGCCAGCAGCTCCGGTGGGAAGAATCAGCCCCAGCATTTT. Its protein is CASSSGGKNQPQHF.

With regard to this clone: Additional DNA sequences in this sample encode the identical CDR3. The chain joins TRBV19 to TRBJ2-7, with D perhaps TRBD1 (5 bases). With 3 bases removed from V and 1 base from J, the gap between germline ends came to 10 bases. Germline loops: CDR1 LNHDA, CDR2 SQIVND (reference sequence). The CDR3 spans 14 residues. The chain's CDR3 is CASSMGQGSYEQYF. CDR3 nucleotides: TGTGCCAGTAGTATGGGGCAGGGTTCCTACGAGCAGTACTTC. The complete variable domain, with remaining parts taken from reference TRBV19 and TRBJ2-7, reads DGGITQSPKYLFRKEGQNVTLSCEQNLNHDAMYWYRQDPGQGLRLIYYSQIVNDFQKGDIAEGYSVSREKKESFPLTVTSAQKNPTAFYLCASSMGQGSYEQYFGPGTRLTVT.

The CDR3 spells CASSEGSSGNTIYF. For the CDR3, the DNA is TGCGCCAGCAGTGAAGGGAGCTCTGGAAACACCATATATTTT. The genes are TRBV10-2 and TRBJ1-3; D is unresolved. Germline CDR1 and CDR2: WSHSY and SAAADI. V gave up 3 bases and J gave up 0 bases, with 6 bases separating them. The CDR3 totals 14 residues.

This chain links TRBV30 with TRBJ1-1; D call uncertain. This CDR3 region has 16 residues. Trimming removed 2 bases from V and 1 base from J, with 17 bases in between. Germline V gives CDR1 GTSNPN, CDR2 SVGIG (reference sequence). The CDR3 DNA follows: TGTGCCTGGAGTCCGGGGTACACTCTTGGGAACACTGAAGCTTTCTTT. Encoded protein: CAWSPGYTLGNTEAFF. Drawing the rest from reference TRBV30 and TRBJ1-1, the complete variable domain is SQTIHQWPATLVQPVGSPLSLECTVEGTSNPNLYWYRQAAGRGLQLLFYSVGIGQISSEVPQNLSASRPQDRQFILSSKKLLLSDSGFYLCAWSPGYTLGNTEAFFGQGTRLTVV.

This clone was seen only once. CDR3 protein: CASSSEQGHTLHF. In DNA, the CDR3 is TGTGCCAGCAGCTCCGAACAAGGACACACCCTCCACTTT. The genes are TRBV7-3 and TRBJ1-6; D might be TRBD1 (5 bases). Trimming cost V 4 bases and J 14 bases, with 15 bases left between them. Germline V gene sequence: CDR1 SGHTA, CDR2 FQGTGA. The CDR3 runs to 13 residues.

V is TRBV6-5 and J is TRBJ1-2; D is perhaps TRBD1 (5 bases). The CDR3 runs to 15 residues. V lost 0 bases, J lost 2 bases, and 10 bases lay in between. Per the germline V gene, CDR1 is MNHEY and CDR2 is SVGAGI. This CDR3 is CASSYSPRANYGYTF. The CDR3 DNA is TGTGCCAGCAGTTACTCGCCCAGGGCAAACTATGGCTACACCTTC.

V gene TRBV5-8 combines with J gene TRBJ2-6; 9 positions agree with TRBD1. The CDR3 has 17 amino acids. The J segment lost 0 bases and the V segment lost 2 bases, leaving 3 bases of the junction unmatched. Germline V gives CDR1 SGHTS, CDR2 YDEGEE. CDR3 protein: CASSFNRGLSGANVLTF. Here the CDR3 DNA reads TGTGCCAGCAGCTTCAACAGGGGGCTCTCTGGGGCCAACGTCCTGACTTTC.

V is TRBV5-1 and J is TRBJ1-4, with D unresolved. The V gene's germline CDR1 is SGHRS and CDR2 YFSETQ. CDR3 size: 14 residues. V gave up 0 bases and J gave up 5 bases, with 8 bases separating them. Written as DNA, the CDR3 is TGCGCCAGCAGCTTGGGACACCAGAATGAAAAACTGTTTTTT. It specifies CASSLGHQNEKLFF. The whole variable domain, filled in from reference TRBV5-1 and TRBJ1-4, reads KAGVTQTPRYLIKTRGQQVTLSCSPISGHRSVSWYQQTPGQGLQFLFEYFSETQRNKGNFPGRFSGRQFSNSRSEMNVSTLELGDSALYLCASSLGHQNEKLFFGSGTQLSVL.

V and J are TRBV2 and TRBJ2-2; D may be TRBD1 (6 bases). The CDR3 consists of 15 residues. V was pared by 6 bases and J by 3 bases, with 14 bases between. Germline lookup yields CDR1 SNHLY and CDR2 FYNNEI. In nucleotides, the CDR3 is TGTGCCAGCAGAGACCAGACAGGAGACACCGGGGAGCTGTTTTTT. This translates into CASRDQTGDTGELFF. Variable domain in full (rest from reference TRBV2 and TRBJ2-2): EPEVTQTPSHQVTQMGQEVILRCVPISNHLYFYWYRQILGQKVEFLVSFYNNEISEKSEIFDDQFSVERPDGSNFTLKIRSTKLEDSAMYFCASRDQTGDTGELFFGEGSRLTVL.

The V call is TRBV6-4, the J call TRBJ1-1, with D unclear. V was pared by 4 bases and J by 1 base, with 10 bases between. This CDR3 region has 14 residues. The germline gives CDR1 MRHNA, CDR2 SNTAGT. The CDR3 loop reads CASSASWTNTEAFF. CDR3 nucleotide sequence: TGTGCCAGCAGTGCCAGTTGGACGAACACTGAAGCTTTCTTT.

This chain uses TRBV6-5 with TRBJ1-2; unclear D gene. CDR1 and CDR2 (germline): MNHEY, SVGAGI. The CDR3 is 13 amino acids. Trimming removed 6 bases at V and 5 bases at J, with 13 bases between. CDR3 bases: TGTGCCAGCAGCACAAGTAGTCCTTATGGCTACACCTTC. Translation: CASSTSSPYGYTF.

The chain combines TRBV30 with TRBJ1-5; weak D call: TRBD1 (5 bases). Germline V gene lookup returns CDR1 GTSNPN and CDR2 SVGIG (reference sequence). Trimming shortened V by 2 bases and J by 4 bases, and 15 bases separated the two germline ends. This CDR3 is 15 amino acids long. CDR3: CAWSRGSNRNQPQHF. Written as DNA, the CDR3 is TGTGCCTGGAGTCGGGGGAGTAATAGGAATCAGCCCCAGCATTTT.

The CDR3 DNA reads as TGCGCCAGCAGCCTGGGACTAGCGGGAGGCCAGCAGTACTTC. Its translation is CASSLGLAGGQQYF. The chain links TRBV4-1 to TRBJ2-7; 15 bases align to TRBD2. The CDR3 is 14 residues long. The V gene end was trimmed by 4 bases and the J gene end by 8 bases; junction bases not matched to a gene: 3. CDR1 and CDR2 from the germline V gene are MGHRA and YSYEKL.

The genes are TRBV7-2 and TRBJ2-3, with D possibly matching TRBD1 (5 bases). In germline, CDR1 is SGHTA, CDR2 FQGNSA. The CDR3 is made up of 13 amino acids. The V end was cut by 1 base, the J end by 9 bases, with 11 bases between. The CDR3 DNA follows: TGTGCCAGCAGCTTAGGGGGTCCAGGGACGCAGTATTTT. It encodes CASSLGGPGTQYF. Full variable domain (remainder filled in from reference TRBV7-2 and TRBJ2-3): GAGVSQSPSNKVTEKGKDVELRCDPISGHTALYWYRQSLGQGLEFLIYFQGNSAPDKSGLPSDRFSAERTGGSVSTLTIQRTQQEDSAVYLCASSLGGPGTQYFGPGTRLTVL.

In DNA, the CDR3 is TGTGCCAGAATCGTCAGGGGCAGTTACAATGAGCAGTTCTTC. Its translation is CARIVRGSYNEQFF. The chain joins TRBV21-1 to TRBJ2-1; the DNA was not used to check the table's D call, TRBD1. TRBV21-1 is annotated as a pseudogene. The CDR3 loop spans 14 amino acids.

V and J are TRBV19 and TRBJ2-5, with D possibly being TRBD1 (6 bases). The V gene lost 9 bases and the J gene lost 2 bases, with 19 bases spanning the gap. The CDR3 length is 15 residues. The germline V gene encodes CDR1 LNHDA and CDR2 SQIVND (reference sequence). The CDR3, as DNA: TGTGCCAGCTCAACCGGACAGTCCAGTCAAGAGACCCAGTACTTC. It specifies CASSTGQSSQETQYF.

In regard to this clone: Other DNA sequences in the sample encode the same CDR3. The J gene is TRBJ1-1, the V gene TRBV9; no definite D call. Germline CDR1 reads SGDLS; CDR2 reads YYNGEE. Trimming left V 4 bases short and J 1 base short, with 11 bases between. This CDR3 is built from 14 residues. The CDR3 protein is CASSPQGGNTEAFF. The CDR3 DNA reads TGTGCCAGCAGCCCGCAAGGCGGGAACACTGAAGCTTTCTTT.

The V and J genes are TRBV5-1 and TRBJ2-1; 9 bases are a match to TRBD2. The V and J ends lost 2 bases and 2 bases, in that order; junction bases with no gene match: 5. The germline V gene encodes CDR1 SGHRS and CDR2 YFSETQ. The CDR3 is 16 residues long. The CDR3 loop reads CASSFPSGEAYNEQFF. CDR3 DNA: TGCGCCAGCAGCTTTCCTAGCGGGGAGGCCTACAATGAGCAGTTCTTC.

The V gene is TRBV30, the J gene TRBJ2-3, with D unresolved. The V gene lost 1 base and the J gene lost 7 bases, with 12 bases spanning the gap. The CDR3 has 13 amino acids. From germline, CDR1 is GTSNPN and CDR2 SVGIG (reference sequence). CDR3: CAWSGQGRNTQYF. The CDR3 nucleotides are TGTGCCTGGAGTGGGCAAGGACGAAATACGCAGTATTTT.

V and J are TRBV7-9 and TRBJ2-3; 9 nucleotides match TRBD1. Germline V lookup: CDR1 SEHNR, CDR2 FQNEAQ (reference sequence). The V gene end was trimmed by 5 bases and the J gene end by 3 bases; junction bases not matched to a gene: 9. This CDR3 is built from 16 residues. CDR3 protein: CASSPLGTGKTDTQYF. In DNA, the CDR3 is TGTGCCAGCAGCCCCTTAGGGACAGGGAAGACAGATACGCAGTATTTT.